The TCR beta chain under discussion was sequenced for a study of shared clonotypes between healthy human individuals. Study conclusions and caveats: The authors expected sequencing depth to affect clonotype sharing among donors.

As concerns this clone: Its antigen is not known.

Sorted-subset replicate PCR reactions contained roughly 190 ng DNA, corresponding to tens of thousands of T cell genomes. The method was immunoSEQ multiplex PCR; TCRdb's version includes in-frame clones alone and lacks a portion of them. Found here are about 1.5 million clones, approximately 96% of them singletons; the top ten hold over 1%. Donors were healthy HIV-negative adults without recent acute infections or vaccinations. Researchers partitioned CD4+ cells into CD45RA+ naive and CD45RA-negative memory subsets. The V segment lost 3 bases and the J segment 1 base; nucleotides outside the gene matches: 9. CDR3 length: 16 residues. CDR1 SQVTM and CDR2 ANQGSEA come from the germline V gene.

This clonotype originated in a man aged 25-40 years in good health. Sequenced sample: naive CD4+ T cells sorted from blood. Subset noted: CD45RA+ positively selected. This rearrangement joins TRBV29-1 to TRBJ2-7; 10 positions agree with TRBD2. The CDR3 DNA sequence: TGCAGCGTTGATTCCACTCTAGCGGGGGCATCCTACGAGCAGTACTTC. It codes for CSVDSTLAGASYEQYF.